Sequencing of this T cell receptor (beta chain) was carried out in a study of blood T cell repertoires in COVID-19. Study background: Sites in the United States, Italy and Spain provided acute and convalescent COVID-19 samples. PBMCs, B-cell-depleted T cells, or T cells were the source of the cDNA or gDNA that made up the material.

V was trimmed by 4 bases and J by 0 bases, leaving 11 bases between them. Germline loops: CDR1 SGDLS, CDR2 YYNGEE. The CDR3 is 15 amino acids. Per the study methods: By means of reference gene primer amplification, nucleated cell counts were estimated. Profiling relied on immunoSEQ multiplex PCR, and the TCRdb table lists in-frame clones only, not all of them. The V and J calls and clone size come from that table; D and trimming were worked out from the DNA. The table has roughly 81,000 clones, roughly 90% seen once. Sequencing input: peripheral blood. The clonotype comes from a man between 70 and 80 years old with active or convalescent COVID-19. The rearrangement links TRBV9 to TRBJ1-5; a possible D gene is TRBD1 (6 bases). Here the CDR3 DNA reads TGTGCCAGCAGCCCGGACAGTTATAGCAATCAGCCCCAGCATTTT. Translation gives CASSPDSYSNQPQHF.